A selection of T cell receptor beta chains follows, all from one sample in a study of T cell responses to AZD1222 COVID-19 vaccine. This table comes from immunoSEQ multiplex PCR, and its TCRdb copy is limited to in-frame clones, with some not included. The data contain 150,000 to 180,000 clones, roughly 90% of them seen just once; the ten biggest clones take up about 20%. The specimen comprised peripheral blood, sampled on day 0 of AZD1222 vaccination. The receptors shown here come from an adult in good health. The CDR3 runs from the conserved cysteine through the conserved F or W. A D gene is named only where the DNA matches it firmly. Size tells how often a clone was seen (once, few, many) or the class of an expanded clone, and some rows leave it out.

j_gene	d_gene	abundance	v_gene	CDR3nt	CDR3aa
TRBJ2-7	.	.	TRBV6-5	TGTGCCAGCAGCCCCCGGGACACATCCTACGAGCAGTACTTC	CASSPRDTSYEQYF
TRBJ1-1	.	once	TRBV6-5	TGTGCCAGCAGTCGCCCGACGGCGGGAGGCCCTGAAGCTTTCTTT	CASSRPTAGGPEAFF
TRBJ2-2	.	few	TRBV5-5	TGTGCCAGCAGCTTGGCGGTAGTGACAGCCGACGCCGGGGAGCTGTTTTTT	CASSLAVVTADAGELFF
TRBJ1-2	TRBD1	.	TRBV9	TGTGCCAGCAGCGCGGATTACAGGGGATCTGGCTACACCTTC	CASSADYRGSGYTF
TRBJ2-1	TRBD2	.	TRBV18	TGTGCCAGCTCACCATTAGCGGGGGTAATTGAGCAGTTCTTC	CASSPLAGVIEQFF
TRBJ1-6	TRBD1	.	TRBV28	TGTGCCAGCAGCGGGACAGGGGACAGAATATCCTATAATTCACCCCTCCACTTT	CASSGTGDRISYNSPLHF
TRBJ2-2	.	.	TRBV2	TGTGCCACCCAGGGGTTGATCGGGGAGCTGTTTTTT	CATQGLIGELFF
TRBJ2-7	TRBD1	.	TRBV11-3	TGTGCCAGCAGCGCACCCGGGACAGGGGATTACGAGCAGTACTTC	CASSAPGTGDYEQYF
TRBJ2-3	.	.	TRBV3-1/TRBV3-2	TGTGCCAGCGGGGGGTGGAGCACAGATACGCAGTATTTT	CASGGWSTDTQYF
TRBJ2-3	.	.	TRBV11-3	TGTGCCAGCAGCTTACTAGATCTCAACACAGATACGCAGTATTTT	CASSLLDLNTDTQYF
TRBJ1-3	.	.	TRBV5-1	TGCGCCAGCAGCTTGACAGCCTGGAGCTCTGGAAACACCATATATTTT	CASSLTAWSSGNTIYF
TRBJ2-7	TRBD1	.	TRBV6-1	TGTGCCAGCAGTGAAGATGGGACAGGTTCCTACGAGCAGTACTTC	CASSEDGTGSYEQYF
TRBJ2-2	.	.	TRBV27	TGTGCCAGCAGTTTCCTAGGCCAGAACACCGGGGAGCTGTTTTTT	CASSFLGQNTGELFF